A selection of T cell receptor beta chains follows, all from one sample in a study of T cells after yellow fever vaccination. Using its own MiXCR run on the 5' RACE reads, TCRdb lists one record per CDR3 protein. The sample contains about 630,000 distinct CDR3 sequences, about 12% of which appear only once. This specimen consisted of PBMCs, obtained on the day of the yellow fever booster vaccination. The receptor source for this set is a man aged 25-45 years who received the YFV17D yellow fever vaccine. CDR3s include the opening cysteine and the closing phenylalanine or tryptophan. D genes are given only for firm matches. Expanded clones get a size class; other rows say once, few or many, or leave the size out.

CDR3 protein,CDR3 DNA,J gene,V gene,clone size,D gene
CASSPTRPDTQYF,TGTGCCAGCAGCCCCACTAGACCAGATACGCAGTATTTT,TRBJ2-3,TRBV5-6,-,-
CASSEGYQETQYF,TGCGCCAGCAGTGAGGGCTACCAAGAGACCCAGTACTTC,TRBJ2-5,TRBV10-2,-,-
CASWEVQETQYF,TGTGCCAGTTGGGAGGTCCAAGAGACCCAGTACTTC,TRBJ2-5,TRBV28,many,-
CASSDPGLAVSGTQYF,TGTGCCAGCAGTGACCCGGGACTAGCGGTCTCTGGGACCCAGTACTTC,TRBJ2-5,TRBV25-1,many,TRBD2
CASSLTLANEQFF,TGTGCCAGCAGTCTAACCCTAGCCAATGAGCAGTTCTTC,TRBJ2-1,TRBV27,-,-
CASSQLAGGRSTDTQYF,TGTGCCAGCAGCCAACTAGCGGGAGGGCGCAGCACAGATACGCAGTATTTT,TRBJ2-3,TRBV7-9,few,TRBD2
CASSFWRQESFLRDIQYF,TGTGCCAGCAGTTTTTGGAGACAGGAATCTTTCTTGAGAGACATTCAGTACTTC,TRBJ2-4,TRBV28,-,-
CSAPTMVNTEAFF,TGCAGTGCTCCGACGATGGTGAACACTGAAGCTTTCTTT,TRBJ1-1,TRBV20-1,few,-
CASSPRAGGTTDTQYF,TGTGCCAGTAGTCCCCGGGCAGGGGGAACCACAGATACGCAGTATTTT,TRBJ2-3,TRBV19,-,TRBD1
CSEKGQGVNGYTF,TGCAGCGAGAAAGGGCAGGGGGTAAATGGCTACACCTTC,TRBJ1-2,TRBV29-1,-,TRBD1
CASSGTSGNSDTQYF,TGTGCCAGCAGTGGAACTAGCGGGAACTCAGATACGCAGTATTTT,TRBJ2-3,TRBV2,-,TRBD2
CASSYSVEGGTDTQYF,TGTGCCAGCAGTTACTCTGTGGAGGGAGGAACAGATACGCAGTATTTT,TRBJ2-3,TRBV6-5,-,-
CASKPPGQGRNEQFF,TGTGCCAGCAAACCTCCGGGACAGGGGAGGAATGAGCAGTTCTTC,TRBJ2-1,TRBV6-1,-,TRBD1
CASSMSWKNEQFF,TGTGCCAGCAGCATGAGTTGGAAAAATGAGCAGTTCTTC,TRBJ2-1,TRBV9,once,-
CSVEGGTSGGDEQFF,TGCAGCGTGGAGGGTGGGACTAGCGGGGGGGATGAGCAGTTCTTC,TRBJ2-1,TRBV29-1,-,TRBD2
CAISEGRLAGGYEQYF,TGTGCCATCAGTGAGGGACGATTAGCGGGTGGCTACGAGCAGTACTTC,TRBJ2-7,TRBV10-3,few,TRBD2